A single sample is the source of the 24 T cell receptor beta chains below, sequenced in a study of CD8 T cells in ankylosing spondylitis. TCRdb processed the 5' RACE reads anew with MiXCR; each CDR3 protein has one entry. The sample has 380,000 or so distinct CDR3 sequences; roughly 20% are singletons. Sequencing used blood, either unsorted or a sorted T cell fraction (not recorded which). Every receptor here comes from a male donor with ankylosing spondylitis or in good health (not recorded which).

The V call is TRBV6-1, the J call TRBJ2-7; 7 bases are a match to TRBD2. Germline V gene data show CDR1 as MNHNS and CDR2 as SASEGT. With 5 bases clipped from V and 0 bases from J, the junction kept 7 bases outside the gene matches. This CDR3 has 15 amino acids. CDR3 in DNA: TGTGCCAGCAGTCCGGGAGGCTATGGCTCCTACGAGCAGTACTTC. The encoded protein is CASSPGGYGSYEQYF.

This CDR3 is CASSYGTGAGELFF. DNA for the CDR3: TGTGCCAGCAGTTACGGGACAGGGGCGGGGGAGCTGTTTTTT. This chain uses TRBV6-5 with TRBJ2-2, with 10 bases fitting TRBD1. J was trimmed by 8 bases and V by 2 bases; bases with no gene match: 2. CDR3 size: 14 residues. Per the germline V gene, CDR1 is MNHEY and CDR2 is SVGAGI.

This clonotype was seen a handful of times. V and J are TRBV7-9 and TRBJ2-1; D may be TRBD2 (5 bases). Trimming removed 5 bases at V and 3 bases at J, with 17 bases between. The CDR3 spans 16 residues. Germline CDR1 and CDR2: SEHNR and FQNEAQ (reference sequence). The CDR3, as DNA: TGTGCCAGCAGCCTGCTTCGGGATACAGTCTACAATGAGCAGTTCTTC. The encoded protein is CASSLLRDTVYNEQFF.

This clonotype was seen only a few times. This likely comes from a read error, as the CDR3 has no conserved phenylalanine or tryptophan at its end. It is unclear where the CDR3 begins or ends on the DNA, so no DNA is shown, and the CDR3 is as TCRdb lists it. J is TRBJ2-1 and V is TRBV24-1; the table assigns TRBD2, which was not confirmed against the DNA. The CDR3 is 15 amino acids in total, end residues counted. Per germline, CDR1 KGHDR and CDR2 SFDVKD. The CDR3 loop reads CATSDWGTSGNEQLL.

This chain links TRBV29-1 with TRBJ2-7; TRBD1 agrees at 12 bases. The CDR3 loop spans 12 amino acids. The ends lost 7 bases at V and 6 bases at J; junction bases unmatched: 4. Germline CDR1 SQVTM, CDR2 ANQGSEA. The CDR3 protein is CSGWDRGPEQYF. CDR3 DNA sequence: TGCAGCGGATGGGACAGGGGGCCCGAGCAGTACTTC.

V usage is TRBV7-9 and J usage is TRBJ2-3; tentatively, D is TRBD2 (6 bases). CDR1 and CDR2 (germline): SEHNR, FQNEAQ (reference sequence). The length of the CDR3 is 17 residues. Deletions cut 4 bases from V and 3 bases from J, with 20 bases between. CDR3 loop: CASSSTVLRGITDTQYF. The CDR3 DNA follows: TGTGCCAGCAGCTCGACGGTCTTACGGGGGATAACAGATACGCAGTATTTT.

This clonotype was observed a few times. V is TRBV9 and J is TRBJ2-2; D gene ambiguous. This CDR3 comprises 14 residues. Germline V gene sequence: CDR1 SGDLS, CDR2 YYNGEE. V lost 2 bases, J lost 2 bases, and 7 bases lay in between. The CDR3 here is CASSVETNTGELFF. The CDR3 nucleotides read TGTGCCAGCAGCGTGGAGACTAACACCGGGGAGCTGTTTTTT.

This clonotype was picked up a small number of times. V gene TRBV11-2 combines with J gene TRBJ2-1; unclear D gene. CDR1 and CDR2 from the germline V gene are SGHAT and FQNNGV. The CDR3 is made up of 16 amino acids. V dropped 10 bases and J dropped 0 bases, with 19 bases sitting between them. This chain's CDR3 is CATRLRAVSSYNEQFF. The CDR3 nucleotides are TGTGCCACCCGCCTACGTGCGGTTAGCTCCTACAATGAGCAGTTCTTC.

The chain joins TRBV7-2 to TRBJ2-7; D possibly corresponds to TRBD2 (7 bases). The CDR3 sequence is 16 residues long. Germline V gene data show CDR1 as SGHTA and CDR2 as FQGNSA. The V end was cut by 5 bases, the J end by 1 base, with 18 bases between. DNA of the CDR3: TGTGCCAGCAGCCTCACCCGGGGGGCCTTTTCCTACGAGCAGTACTTC. It yields the protein CASSLTRGAFSYEQYF.

This clonotype was seen only once. The junction differs from germline at one of its ends, possibly a read error. The chain is built from TRBV20-1 and TRBJ2-1; possibly TRBD1 for D (6 bases). The CDR3 consists of 15 residues. Germline V CDR1 and CDR2: DFQATT, SNEGSKA (reference sequence). CDR3 protein: CSADPQGNSYNEQLF. The DNA for the CDR3 is TGCAGTGCTGACCCCCAGGGGAACTCCTACAATGAGCAGCTCTTC.

The chain uses TRBV7-9 and TRBJ2-7; possibly TRBD1 for D (6 bases). Looked up from germline, CDR1 is SEHNR and CDR2 is FQNEAQ (reference sequence). The V end lost 1 base, the J end lost 6 bases, and 13 bases lay between the germline ends. The CDR3 contains 14 residues. The CDR3 protein is CASSLEAGALEQYF. CDR3 sequence (DNA): TGTGCCAGCAGCTTAGAGGCAGGGGCCCTCGAGCAGTACTTC.

This clonotype occurred a few times. The DNA for the CDR3 is TGTGCCAGCAGTACTAGCGGGGGGGCGGAGACCCAGTACTTC. It specifies CASSTSGGAETQYF. This sequence joins TRBV12-3 or TRBV12-4 and TRBJ2-5; 13 bases line up with TRBD2. The CDR3 extends over 14 amino acids. Trimming removed 5 bases from V and 5 bases from J; junction bases left unmatched: 2.

The chain couples TRBV11-1 to TRBJ2-5; 10 nucleotides align to TRBD2. This CDR3 spans 18 amino acids. Trimming took 1 base from V and 4 from J; bases not matched to a gene: 12. The germline V gene has CDR1 SGHAT and CDR2 FQDESV (reference sequence). The CDR3 DNA follows: TGTGCCAGCAGCTTAGGACCTCCAGCGGGGGGGCCCAGAGAGACCCAGTACTTC. Amino acids: CASSLGPPAGGPRETQYF.

In DNA form, the CDR3 reads TGTGCCAGCAGCCACGCTACCCTAGCGGGGGGGGACGAGCAGTACTTC. This sequence encodes CASSHATLAGGDEQYF. The chain recombines TRBV4-2 with TRBJ2-7, with 12 nucleotides matching TRBD2. Germline CDR1 and CDR2: LGHNA and YNFKEQ. V shed 3 bases and J 5 bases; nucleotides not matched to a gene: 8. This CDR3 is 16 amino acids long.

The rearrangement joins TRBV14 to TRBJ2-1, with 8 bases aligning to TRBD2. The CDR3 length is 16 residues. V shed 0 bases, J shed 3 bases, and the junction held 4 bases outside the gene matches. Per the germline V gene, CDR1 is SGHDN and CDR2 is FVKESK. As DNA, the CDR3 is TGTGCCAGCAGCCAAGAAAGCGGGGGATACTACAATGAGCAGTTCTTC. Its translation is CASSQESGGYYNEQFF.

This clonotype occurred a few times. One junction end does not reproduce the germline sequence, and a read error may be involved. The rearrangement joins TRBV7-7 to TRBJ2-7; 8 bases align to TRBD1. Germline V gene data show CDR1 as SSHAT and CDR2 as FNYEAQ (reference sequence). There are 14 residues in the CDR3. The CDR3 nucleotides read TGTGCTAGCAGTCAGGGGACAGGAGACTACGAGCAGTACTTC. Amino acids: CASSQGTGDYEQYF.

The chain couples TRBV6-4 to TRBJ2-6, with D perhaps TRBD1 (5 bases). V lost 3 bases, J lost 3 bases, and 9 bases lay in between. This CDR3 contains 15 residues. Germline V gene sequence: CDR1 MRHNA, CDR2 SNTAGT. CDR3 bases: TGTGCCAGCAGTGAGGGGCTTGGTGGGGCCAACGTCCTGACTTTC. Its translation is CASSEGLGGANVLTF.

This sequence joins TRBV12-3 or TRBV12-4 and TRBJ2-5; the D gene is possibly TRBD2 (5 bases). The CDR3 is made up of 13 amino acids. With 9 bases removed from V and 5 bases from J, the gap between germline ends came to 16 bases. CDR3 in DNA: TGTGCCAGTCAGTTCGCCCCGGGGGAGACCCAGTACTTC. It specifies CASQFAPGETQYF.

The chain combines TRBV24-1 with TRBJ1-1, with D possibly TRBD1 on 6 matching bases. CDR3 length: 13 amino acids. V dropped 9 bases and J dropped 0 bases, with 10 bases sitting between them. CDR1 is KGHDR, CDR2 SFDVKD, per germline. The CDR3 loop reads CATGGQLNTEAFF. As DNA, the CDR3 is TGTGCCACCGGTGGACAGTTGAACACTGAAGCTTTCTTT.

This clonotype was counted at least ten times. J is TRBJ2-2 and V is TRBV25-1, with TRBD1 matching 11 bases. V lost 8 bases and J lost 3; bases outside the gene matches: 2. CDR1 is MGHDK, CDR2 SYGVNS, per germline. This CDR3 spans 14 amino acids. The CDR3 protein is CASQGQGDTGELFF. CDR3 DNA: TGTGCCAGCCAGGGACAGGGGGACACCGGGGAGCTGTTTTTT.

This rearrangement joins TRBV7-9 to TRBJ2-3; D ambiguous. CDR3 length: 16 amino acids. Trimming took off 4 bases at V and 0 bases at J, with 14 bases between the two ends. Germline lookup yields CDR1 SEHNR and CDR2 FQNEAQ (reference sequence). CDR3 coding DNA: TGTGCCAGCAGCTCCGGCTACACAAAAAGCACAGATACGCAGTATTTT. Translated, it gives CASSSGYTKSTDTQYF.

The chain combines TRBV18 with TRBJ2-1, with TRBD1 identical over 8 bases. This CDR3 is built from 15 residues. V shed 8 bases, J shed 2 bases, and the junction held 8 bases outside the gene matches. Looked up from germline, CDR1 is KGHSH and CDR2 is LQKENI. Here the CDR3 reads CASVGQDRPYNEQFF. The DNA of the CDR3 is TGTGCCAGCGTGGGACAGGACAGGCCCTACAATGAGCAGTTCTTC. Based on the CDR3 plus reference TRBV18 and TRBJ2-1, the full variable domain is NAGVMQNPRHLVRRRGQEARLRCSPMKGHSHVYWYRQLPEEGLKFMVYLQKENIIDESGMPKERFSAEFPKEGPSILRIQQVVRGDSAAYFCASVGQDRPYNEQFFGPGTRLTVL.

This clonotype occurred a few times. The chain carries TRBV6-5 and TRBJ2-2; a possible D gene is TRBD2 (5 bases). The V gene lost 0 bases and the J gene lost 4 bases, with 9 bases spanning the gap. Germline values: CDR1 MNHEY, CDR2 SVGAGI. This CDR3 has 15 residues. The CDR3 DNA reads as TGTGCCAGCAGTTACTCGAGAGGGCTCACCGGGGAGCTGTTTTTT. It specifies CASSYSRGLTGELFF.

The chain carries TRBV11-2 and TRBJ1-2, with D hard to call. This CDR3 region has 13 residues. The V end lost 2 bases, the J end lost 2 bases, and 6 bases lay between the germline ends. CDR1 is SGHAT and CDR2 is FQNNGV in the germline V gene. The chain's CDR3 is CASSLYSNYGYTF. The CDR3 coding sequence is TGTGCCAGCAGCTTATACAGCAACTATGGCTACACCTTC.